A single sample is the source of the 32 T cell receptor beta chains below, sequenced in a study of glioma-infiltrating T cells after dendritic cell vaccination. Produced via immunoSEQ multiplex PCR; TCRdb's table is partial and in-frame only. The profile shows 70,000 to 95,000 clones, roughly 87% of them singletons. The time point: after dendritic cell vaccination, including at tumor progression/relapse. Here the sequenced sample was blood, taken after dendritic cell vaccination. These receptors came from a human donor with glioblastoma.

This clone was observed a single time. The CDR3 DNA reads as TGCGCCAGCAGCTCTGAGACAGGGGGAGGTTATGGCTACACCTTC. Amino acids: CASSSETGGGYGYTF. The V gene is TRBV5-1, the J gene TRBJ1-2; TRBD1 matches 9 bases. The CDR3 extends over 15 amino acids. Germline V CDR1 and CDR2: SGHRS, YFSETQ. Trimming took 3 bases from V and 5 from J; bases not matched to a gene: 8.

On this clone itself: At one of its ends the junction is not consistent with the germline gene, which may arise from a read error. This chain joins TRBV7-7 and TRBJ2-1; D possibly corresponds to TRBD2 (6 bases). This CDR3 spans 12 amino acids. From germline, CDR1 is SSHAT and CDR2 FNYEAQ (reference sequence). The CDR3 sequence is CASSPSGDEQFF. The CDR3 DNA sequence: TGTGCTAGCAGCCCCTCGGGGGATGAGCAGTTCTTC.

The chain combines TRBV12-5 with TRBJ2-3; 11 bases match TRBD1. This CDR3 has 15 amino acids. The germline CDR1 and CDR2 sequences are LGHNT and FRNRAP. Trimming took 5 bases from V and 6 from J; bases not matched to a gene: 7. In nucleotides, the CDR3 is TGTGCTAGTGGTCCCGGACAGGGGGCGACGGATACGCAGTATTTT. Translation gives CASGPGQGATDTQYF.

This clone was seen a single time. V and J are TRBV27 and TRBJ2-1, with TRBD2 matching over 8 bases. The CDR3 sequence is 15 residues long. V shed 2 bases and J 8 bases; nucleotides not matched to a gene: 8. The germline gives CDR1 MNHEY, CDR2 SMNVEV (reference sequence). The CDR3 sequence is CASSLPGGVWDEQFF. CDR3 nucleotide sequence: TGTGCCAGCAGTTTACCGGGGGGGGTTTGGGATGAGCAGTTCTTC.

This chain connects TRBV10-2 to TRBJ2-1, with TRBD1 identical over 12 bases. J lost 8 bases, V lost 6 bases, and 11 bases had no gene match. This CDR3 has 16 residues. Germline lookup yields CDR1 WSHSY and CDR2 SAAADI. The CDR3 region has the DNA TGCGCCAGCAGCCCCGGGACAGGGGGCGAAGTGGATGAGCAGTTCTTC. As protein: CASSPGTGGEVDEQFF.

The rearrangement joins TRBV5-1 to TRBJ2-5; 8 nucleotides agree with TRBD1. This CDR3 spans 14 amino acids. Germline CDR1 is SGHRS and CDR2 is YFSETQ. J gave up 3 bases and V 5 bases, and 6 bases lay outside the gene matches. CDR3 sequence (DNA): TGCGCCAGCAGTTACACAGGGGGAGAAGAGACCCAGTACTTC. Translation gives CASSYTGGEETQYF.

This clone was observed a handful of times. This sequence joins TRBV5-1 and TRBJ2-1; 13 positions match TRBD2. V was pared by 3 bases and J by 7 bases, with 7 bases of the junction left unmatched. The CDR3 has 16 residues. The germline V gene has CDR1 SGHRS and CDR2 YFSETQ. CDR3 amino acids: CASSSGTSGVTNEQFF. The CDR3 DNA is TGCGCCAGCAGCTCGGGGACTAGCGGGGTTACTAATGAGCAGTTCTTC.

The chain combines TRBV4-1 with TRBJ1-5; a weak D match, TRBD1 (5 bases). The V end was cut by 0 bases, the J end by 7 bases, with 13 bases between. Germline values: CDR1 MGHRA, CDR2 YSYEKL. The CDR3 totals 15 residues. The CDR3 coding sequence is TGCGCCAGCAGCCAAGATGTTACTCGGGGGCAGCCCCAGCATTTT. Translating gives CASSQDVTRGQPQHF.

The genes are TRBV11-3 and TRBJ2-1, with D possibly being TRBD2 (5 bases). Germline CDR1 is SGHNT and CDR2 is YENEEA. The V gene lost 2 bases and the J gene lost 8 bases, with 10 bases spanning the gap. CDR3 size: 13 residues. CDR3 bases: TGTGCCAGCAGCTTACCCCTAGCCCATGAGCAGTTCTTC. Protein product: CASSLPLAHEQFF.

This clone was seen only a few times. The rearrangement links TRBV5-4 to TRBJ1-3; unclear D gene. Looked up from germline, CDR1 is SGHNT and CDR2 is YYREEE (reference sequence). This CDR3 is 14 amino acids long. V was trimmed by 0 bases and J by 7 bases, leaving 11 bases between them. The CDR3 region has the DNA TGTGCCAGCAGCTTGGAAGATTCGGAGAACACCATATATTTT. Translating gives CASSLEDSENTIYF.

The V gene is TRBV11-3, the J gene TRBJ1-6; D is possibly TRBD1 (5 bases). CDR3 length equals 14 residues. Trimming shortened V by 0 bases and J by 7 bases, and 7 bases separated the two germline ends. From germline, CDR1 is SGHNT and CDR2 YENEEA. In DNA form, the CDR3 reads TGTGCCAGCAGCTTAGAGAGACAGAATTCACCCCTCCACTTT. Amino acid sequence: CASSLERQNSPLHF.

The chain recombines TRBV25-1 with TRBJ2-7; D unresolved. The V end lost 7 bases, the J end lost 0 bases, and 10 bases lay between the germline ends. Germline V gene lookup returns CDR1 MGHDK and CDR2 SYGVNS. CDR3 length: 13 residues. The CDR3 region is CASTGADSYEQYF. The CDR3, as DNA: TGTGCCAGCACAGGTGCCGACTCCTACGAGCAGTACTTC.

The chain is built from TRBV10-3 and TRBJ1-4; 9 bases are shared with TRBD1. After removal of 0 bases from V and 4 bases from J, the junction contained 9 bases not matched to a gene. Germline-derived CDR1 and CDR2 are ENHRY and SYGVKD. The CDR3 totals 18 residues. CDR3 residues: CAISESLGQGTFNEKLFF. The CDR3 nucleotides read TGTGCCATCAGTGAGTCTCTGGGACAGGGTACTTTTAATGAAAAACTGTTTTTT.

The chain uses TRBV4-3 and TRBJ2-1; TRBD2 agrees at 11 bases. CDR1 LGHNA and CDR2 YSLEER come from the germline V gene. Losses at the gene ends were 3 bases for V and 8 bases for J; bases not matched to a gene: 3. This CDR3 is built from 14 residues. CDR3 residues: CASSQTSGIDEQFF. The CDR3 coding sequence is TGCGCCAGCAGCCAGACTAGCGGGATTGATGAGCAGTTCTTC.

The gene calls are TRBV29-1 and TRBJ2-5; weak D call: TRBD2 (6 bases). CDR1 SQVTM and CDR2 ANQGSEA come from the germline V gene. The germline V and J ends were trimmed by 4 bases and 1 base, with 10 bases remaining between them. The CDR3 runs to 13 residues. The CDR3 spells CSVGEAGQETQYF. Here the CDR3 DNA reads TGCAGCGTTGGGGAAGCGGGCCAAGAGACCCAGTACTTC.

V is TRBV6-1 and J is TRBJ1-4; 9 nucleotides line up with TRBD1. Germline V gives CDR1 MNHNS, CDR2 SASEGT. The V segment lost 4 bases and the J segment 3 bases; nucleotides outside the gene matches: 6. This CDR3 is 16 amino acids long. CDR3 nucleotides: TGTGCCAGCAGTGCCCCGGGACAGGGACCTAATGAAAAACTGTTTTTT. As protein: CASSAPGQGPNEKLFF.

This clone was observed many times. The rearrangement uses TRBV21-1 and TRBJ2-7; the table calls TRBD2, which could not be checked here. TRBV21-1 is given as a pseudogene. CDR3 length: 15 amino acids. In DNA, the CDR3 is TGTGCCAGCAGCAAAAAGGCGGGGGGGTCCCACGAGCAGTACTTC. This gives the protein CASSKKAGGSHEQYF.

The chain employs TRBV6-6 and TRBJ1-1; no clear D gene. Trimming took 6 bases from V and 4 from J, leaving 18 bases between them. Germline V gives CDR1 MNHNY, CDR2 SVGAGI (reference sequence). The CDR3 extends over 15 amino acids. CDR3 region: CASSFSGGPATEAFF. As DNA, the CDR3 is TGTGCCAGCAGCTTTTCAGGAGGGCCGGCCACTGAAGCTTTCTTT.

As DNA, the CDR3 is TGTGCCAGCAGCCTATCGACAGGCGGTGTGACCCTCCACTTT. Its protein is CASSLSTGGVTLHF. The chain links TRBV7-6 to TRBJ1-6; D is possibly TRBD1 (6 bases). The length of the CDR3 is 14 residues. Germline-derived CDR1 and CDR2 are SGHVS and FNYEAQ. V shed 5 bases and J shed 14 bases, with 19 bases lying between them.

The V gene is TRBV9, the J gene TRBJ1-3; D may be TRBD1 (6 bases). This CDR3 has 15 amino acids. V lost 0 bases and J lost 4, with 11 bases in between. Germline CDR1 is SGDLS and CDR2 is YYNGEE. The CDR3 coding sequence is TGTGCCAGCAGCGTAGCTCAGGGGAGCGGAAACACCATATATTTT. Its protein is CASSVAQGSGNTIYF.

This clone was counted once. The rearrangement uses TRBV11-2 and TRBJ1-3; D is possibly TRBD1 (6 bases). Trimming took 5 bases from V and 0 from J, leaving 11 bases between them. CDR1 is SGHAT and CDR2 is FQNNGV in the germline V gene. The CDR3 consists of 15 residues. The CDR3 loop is CASSPWTVSGNTIYF. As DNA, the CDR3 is TGTGCCAGCAGCCCCTGGACAGTCTCTGGAAACACCATATATTTT.

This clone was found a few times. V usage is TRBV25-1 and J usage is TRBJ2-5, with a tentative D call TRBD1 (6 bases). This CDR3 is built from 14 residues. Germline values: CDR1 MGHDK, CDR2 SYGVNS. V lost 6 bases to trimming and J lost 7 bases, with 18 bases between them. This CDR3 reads CASRGAIPTGTQYF. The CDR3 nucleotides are TGTGCCAGCAGGGGGGCCATCCCGACGGGGACCCAGTACTTC. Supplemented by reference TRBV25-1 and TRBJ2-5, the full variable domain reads EADIYQTPRYLVIGTGKKITLECSQTMGHDKMYWYQQDPGMELHLIHYSYGVNSTEKGDLSSESTVSRIRTEHFPLTLESARPSHTSQYLCASRGAIPTGTQYFGPGTRLLVL.

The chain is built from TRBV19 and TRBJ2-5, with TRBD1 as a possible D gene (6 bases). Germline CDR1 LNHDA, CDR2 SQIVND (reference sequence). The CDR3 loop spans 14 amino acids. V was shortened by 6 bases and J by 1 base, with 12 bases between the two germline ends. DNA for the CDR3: TGTGCCAGTAGACAGGGTCGGAGCCAAGAGACCCAGTACTTC. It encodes CASRQGRSQETQYF.

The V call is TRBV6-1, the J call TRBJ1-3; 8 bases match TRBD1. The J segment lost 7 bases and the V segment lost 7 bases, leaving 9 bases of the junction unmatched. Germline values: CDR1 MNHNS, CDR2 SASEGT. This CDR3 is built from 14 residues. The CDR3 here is CASTEDRARNTIYF. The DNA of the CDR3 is TGTGCCAGCACAGAGGACAGGGCTCGGAACACCATATATTTT.

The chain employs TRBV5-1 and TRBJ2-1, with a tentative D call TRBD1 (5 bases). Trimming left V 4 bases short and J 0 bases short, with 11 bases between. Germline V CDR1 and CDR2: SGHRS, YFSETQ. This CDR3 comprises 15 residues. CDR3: CASSPGTGSYNEQFF. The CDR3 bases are TGCGCCAGCAGCCCCGGAACAGGCTCCTACAATGAGCAGTTCTTC.

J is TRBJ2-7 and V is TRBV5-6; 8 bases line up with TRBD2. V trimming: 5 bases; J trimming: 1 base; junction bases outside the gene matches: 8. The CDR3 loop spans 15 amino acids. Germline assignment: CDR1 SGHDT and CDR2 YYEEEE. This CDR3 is CASRTGTSGSYEQYF. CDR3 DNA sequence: TGTGCCAGCAGGACCGGGACTAGTGGATCCTACGAGCAGTACTTC.

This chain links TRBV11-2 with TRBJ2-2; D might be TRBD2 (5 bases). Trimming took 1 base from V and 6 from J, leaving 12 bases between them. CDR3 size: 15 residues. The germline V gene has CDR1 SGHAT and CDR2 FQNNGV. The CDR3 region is CASSLGSGSSGELFF. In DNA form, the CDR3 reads TGTGCCAGCAGCTTAGGCTCGGGGTCTTCCGGGGAGCTGTTTTTT. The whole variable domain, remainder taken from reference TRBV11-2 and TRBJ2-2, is EAGVAQSPRYKIIEKRQSVAFWCNPISGHATLYWYQQILGQGPKLLIQFQNNGVVDDSQLPKDRFSAERLKGVDSTLKIQPAKLEDSAVYLCASSLGSGSSGELFFGEGSRLTVL.

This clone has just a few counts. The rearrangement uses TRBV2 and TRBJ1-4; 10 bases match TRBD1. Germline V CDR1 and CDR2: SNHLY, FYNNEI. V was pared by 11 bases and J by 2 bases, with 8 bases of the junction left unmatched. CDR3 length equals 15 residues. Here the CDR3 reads CAGGQGVKTNEKLFF. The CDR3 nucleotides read TGTGCCGGAGGACAGGGGGTTAAGACTAATGAAAAACTGTTTTTT.

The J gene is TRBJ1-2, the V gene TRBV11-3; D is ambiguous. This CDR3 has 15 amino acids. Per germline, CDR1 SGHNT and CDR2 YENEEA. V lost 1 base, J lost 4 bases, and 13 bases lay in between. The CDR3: CASSLGGLGGYGYTF. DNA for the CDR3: TGTGCCAGCAGCTTAGGCGGTCTCGGAGGCTATGGCTACACCTTC.

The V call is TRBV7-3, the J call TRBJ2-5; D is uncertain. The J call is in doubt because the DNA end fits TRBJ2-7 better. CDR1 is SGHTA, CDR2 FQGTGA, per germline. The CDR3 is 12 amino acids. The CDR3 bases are TGTGCCAGCAGCCCAAATTCCTACGAGCAGTACTTC. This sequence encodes CASSPNSYEQYF.

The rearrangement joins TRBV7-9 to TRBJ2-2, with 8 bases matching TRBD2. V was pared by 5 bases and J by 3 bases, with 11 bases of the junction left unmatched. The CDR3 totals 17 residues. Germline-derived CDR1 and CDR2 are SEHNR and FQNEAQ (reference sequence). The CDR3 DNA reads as TGTGCCAGCAGCCTCGCCCCCCCGGGGGGGTACACCGGGGAGCTGTTTTTT. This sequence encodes CASSLAPPGGYTGELFF.

The CDR3 region has the DNA TGCAGCGTTGGACAGGGCATCTCCTACGAGCAGTACTTC. Translated, it gives CSVGQGISYEQYF. The chain couples TRBV29-1 to TRBJ2-7, with 7 positions matching TRBD1. This CDR3 spans 13 amino acids. J was trimmed by 0 bases and V by 4 bases; bases with no gene match: 3. The V gene's germline CDR1 is SQVTM and CDR2 ANQGSEA.